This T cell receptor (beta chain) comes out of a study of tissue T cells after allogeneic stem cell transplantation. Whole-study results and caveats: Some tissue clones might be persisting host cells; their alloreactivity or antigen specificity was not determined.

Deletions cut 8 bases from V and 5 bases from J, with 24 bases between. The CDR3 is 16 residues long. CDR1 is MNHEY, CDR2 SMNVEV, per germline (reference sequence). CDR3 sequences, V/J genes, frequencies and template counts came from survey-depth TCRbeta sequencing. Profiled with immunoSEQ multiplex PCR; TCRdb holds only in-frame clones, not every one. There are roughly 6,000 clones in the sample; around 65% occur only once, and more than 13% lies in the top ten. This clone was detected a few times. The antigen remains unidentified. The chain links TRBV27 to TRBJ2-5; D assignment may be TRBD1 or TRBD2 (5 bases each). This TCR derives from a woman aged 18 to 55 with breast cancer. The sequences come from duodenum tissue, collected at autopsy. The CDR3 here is CASAFWDVQGLETQYF. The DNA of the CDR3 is TGTGCCAGCGCATTCTGGGACGTCCAGGGCTTGGAGACCCAGTACTTC.